This T cell receptor beta chain was observed in a study of blood T cell repertoires in COVID-19. Study in general: Sources were T cells, B-cell-depleted T cells, or PBMCs; the material itself was cDNA or gDNA.

Method: immunoSEQ multiplex PCR; TCRdb's copy keeps in-frame clones and lacks some. The data hold approximately 110,000 clones, with approximately 90% observed a single time. Germline V CDR1 and CDR2: SGHDN, FVKESK. The V and J ends lost 4 bases and 1 base respectively, with 10 bases between them. The CDR3 runs to 15 residues. This TCR came from a man aged 45-60 years with COVID-19, enrolled during active disease. Sequences were obtained from peripheral blood. This chain links TRBV14 with TRBJ2-2; a possible D gene is TRBD1 (5 bases). CDR3 coding DNA: TGTGCCAGCAGCCCTCAGGGTTTGAACACCGGGGAGCTGTTTTTT. This sequence encodes CASSPQGLNTGELFF.